This is a list of T cell receptor beta chains from one sample in a study of T cell repertoires in cytomegalovirus infection. TCRdb recomputed calls from the reads with MiXCR, one row per CDR3 protein. The sample carries fewer than 550,000 distinct CDR3 sequences, 26% recorded once. The sample taken for sequencing was PBMCs. The receptor source for this set is a human donor in good health (CMV status not recorded). Some clones in this sample may be carry-over from other donors' samples. The CDR3 runs from the conserved cysteine through the conserved F or W. The order of the fields is D gene, J gene, clone size, V gene, CDR3 protein, CDR3 DNA. D genes are given only for firm matches. The size of a clone is reported for some rows only, either as once, few or many, or as a class for expanded clones.

d_gene: .; j_gene: TRBJ1-1; abundance: .; v_gene: TRBV11-2; CDR3aa: CASSLDHGAGESAEAFF; CDR3nt: TGTGCCAGCAGCTTAGATCACGGAGCCGGGGAGAGCGCTGAAGCTTTCTTT
d_gene: .; j_gene: TRBJ2-3; abundance: .; v_gene: TRBV19; CDR3aa: CASTEGPGSPQYF; CDR3nt: TGTGCCAGTACCGAGGGGCCCGGAAGCCCGCAGTATTTT
d_gene: .; j_gene: TRBJ2-5; abundance: .; v_gene: TRBV6-5; CDR3aa: CASSYRANRGTQYF; CDR3nt: TGTGCCAGCAGTTACAGAGCGAACCGGGGGACCCAGTACTTC
d_gene: TRBD1; j_gene: TRBJ1-1; abundance: many; v_gene: TRBV27; CDR3aa: CASSSIWDRANTEAFF; CDR3nt: TGTGCCAGCAGTTCTATTTGGGACAGAGCGAACACTGAAGCTTTCTTT
d_gene: .; j_gene: TRBJ2-3; abundance: few; v_gene: TRBV11-3; CDR3aa: CASSFFAADTQYF; CDR3nt: TGTGCCAGCAGTTTCTTTGCGGCAGATACGCAGTATTTT
d_gene: .; j_gene: TRBJ2-6; abundance: .; v_gene: TRBV19; CDR3aa: CASSVSFSGANVLTF; CDR3nt: TGTGCCAGTAGTGTCTCATTCTCTGGGGCCAACGTCCTGACTTTC
d_gene: .; j_gene: TRBJ2-5; abundance: .; v_gene: TRBV5-1; CDR3aa: CASFGTSRETQYF; CDR3nt: TGCGCCAGCTTCGGGACTTCCAGGGAGACCCAGTACTTC
d_gene: TRBD1; j_gene: TRBJ1-1; abundance: few; v_gene: TRBV9; CDR3aa: CASSVLIQGATEAFF; CDR3nt: TGTGCCAGCAGCGTGCTAATACAGGGGGCCACTGAAGCTTTCTTT
d_gene: TRBD1; j_gene: TRBJ1-2; abundance: .; v_gene: TRBV5-1; CDR3aa: CASSLDGQGVHGYTF; CDR3nt: TGCGCCAGCAGCTTGGACGGACAGGGGGTCCATGGCTACACCTTC
d_gene: .; j_gene: TRBJ2-4; abundance: many; v_gene: TRBV7-3; CDR3aa: CASSLAGVRSTQYF; CDR3nt: TGTGCCAGCAGCTTAGCAGGGGTCAGGTCAACTCAGTACTTC
d_gene: TRBD2; j_gene: TRBJ2-5; abundance: .; v_gene: TRBV28; CDR3aa: CASSLLTSGKETQYF; CDR3nt: TGTGCCAGCAGTTTATTGACTAGCGGGAAGGAGACCCAGTACTTC
d_gene: .; j_gene: TRBJ2-5; abundance: few; v_gene: TRBV10-2; CDR3aa: CASARHTQETQYF; CDR3nt: TGCGCCAGCGCCCGGCACACCCAAGAGACCCAGTACTTC
d_gene: TRBD1; j_gene: TRBJ2-5; abundance: .; v_gene: TRBV30; CDR3aa: CAWRQGIEETQYF; CDR3nt: TGTGCCTGGAGACAGGGGATAGAAGAGACCCAGTACTTC
d_gene: .; j_gene: TRBJ2-3; abundance: few; v_gene: TRBV29-1; CDR3aa: CSVEAAGGGDTQYF; CDR3nt: TGCAGCGTTGAAGCGGCCGGTGGAGGGGATACGCAGTATTTT
d_gene: .; j_gene: TRBJ2-4; abundance: .; v_gene: TRBV7-2; CDR3aa: CASSLARVRGGTKNIQYF; CDR3nt: TGTGCCAGCAGCTTAGCCCGCGTGAGGGGAGGAACCAAAAACATTCAGTACTTC
d_gene: .; j_gene: TRBJ1-5; abundance: many; v_gene: TRBV29-1; CDR3aa: CSVSSGLNQPQHF; CDR3nt: TGCAGCGTTAGTTCGGGCCTCAATCAGCCCCAGCATTTT
d_gene: .; j_gene: TRBJ2-5; abundance: few; v_gene: TRBV12-3/TRBV12-4; CDR3aa: CASSPHGGETQYF; CDR3nt: TGTGCCAGCAGTCCCCACGGAGGGGAGACCCAGTACTTC
d_gene: .; j_gene: TRBJ2-1; abundance: .; v_gene: TRBV4-3; CDR3aa: CASSQRSRDDNEQFF; CDR3nt: TGCGCCAGCAGCCAACGTTCTCGGGACGACAATGAGCAGTTCTTC
d_gene: .; j_gene: TRBJ1-2; abundance: .; v_gene: TRBV3-1; CDR3aa: CASTYLGTNYGYTF; CDR3nt: TGTGCCAGCACCTATCTCGGCACTAACTATGGCTACACCTTC
d_gene: TRBD2; j_gene: TRBJ2-5; abundance: few; v_gene: TRBV12-3/TRBV12-4; CDR3aa: CASSFRELGGRSGETQYF; CDR3nt: TGTGCCAGCAGTTTCAGAGAGTTGGGCGGGAGGTCGGGAGAGACCCAGTACTTC
d_gene: .; j_gene: TRBJ2-7; abundance: .; v_gene: TRBV4-1; CDR3aa: CASSQGGASYEQYF; CDR3nt: TGCGCCAGCAGCCAAGGCGGCGCCTCCTACGAGCAGTACTTC
d_gene: .; j_gene: TRBJ2-1; abundance: .; v_gene: TRBV6-5; CDR3aa: CASSYSRTKKAPSGNEQFF; CDR3nt: TGTGCCAGCAGTTACTCGCGAACTAAAAAAGCCCCCTCGGGGAATGAGCAGTTCTTC
d_gene: .; j_gene: TRBJ2-3; abundance: few; v_gene: TRBV10-3; CDR3aa: CAISDAFRGTGTDTQYF; CDR3nt: TGTGCCATCAGTGACGCCTTTAGGGGAACGGGCACAGATACGCAGTATTTT
d_gene: TRBD2; j_gene: TRBJ2-1; abundance: few; v_gene: TRBV6-8; CDR3aa: CASRPAGGWDEQFF; CDR3nt: TGTGCCAGCAGGCCAGCGGGAGGTTGGGATGAGCAGTTCTTC
d_gene: .; j_gene: TRBJ1-3; abundance: .; v_gene: TRBV9; CDR3aa: CASSASGRARYGNTIYF; CDR3nt: TGTGCCAGCAGTGCTTCTGGTAGGGCTCGTTACGGAAACACCATATATTTT
d_gene: .; j_gene: TRBJ1-5; abundance: .; v_gene: TRBV12-3/TRBV12-4; CDR3aa: CASRLVGQPQHF; CDR3nt: TGTGCCAGCAGGTTAGTCGGTCAGCCCCAGCATTTT
d_gene: TRBD1; j_gene: TRBJ1-1; abundance: .; v_gene: TRBV19; CDR3aa: CASTRGTDTEAFF; CDR3nt: TGTGCCAGTACACGGGGGACAGACACTGAAGCTTTCTTT
d_gene: .; j_gene: TRBJ2-2; abundance: .; v_gene: TRBV6-5; CDR3aa: CASSYRATSRVGTGELFF; CDR3nt: TGTGCCAGCAGTTACCGAGCCACTAGCCGTGTCGGCACCGGGGAGCTGTTTTTT
d_gene: .; j_gene: TRBJ2-1; abundance: .; v_gene: TRBV29-1; CDR3aa: CSVAHNSRRDNEQFF; CDR3nt: TGCAGCGTTGCCCACAATTCGCGGCGAGACAATGAGCAGTTCTTC
d_gene: TRBD2; j_gene: TRBJ2-1; abundance: .; v_gene: TRBV4-1; CDR3aa: CASSQLAVHTASSYNEQFF; CDR3nt: TGCGCCAGCAGCCAACTAGCGGTACACACCGCGAGCTCCTACAATGAGCAGTTCTTC
d_gene: .; j_gene: TRBJ1-2; abundance: .; v_gene: TRBV27; CDR3aa: CASSSSPSRINYGYTF; CDR3nt: TGTGCCAGCAGCTCAAGCCCTAGCAGGATAAACTATGGCTACACCTTC
d_gene: .; j_gene: TRBJ2-5; abundance: .; v_gene: TRBV19; CDR3aa: CASSIRNRKETQYF; CDR3nt: TGTGCCAGTAGTATTCGTAACAGAAAAGAGACCCAGTACTTC
d_gene: TRBD2; j_gene: TRBJ2-2; abundance: few; v_gene: TRBV7-9; CDR3aa: CASRLKTGTSGFPLGGELFF; CDR3nt: TGTGCCAGCAGGCTTAAGACCGGGACTAGCGGGTTCCCCCTTGGCGGGGAGCTGTTTTTT
d_gene: .; j_gene: TRBJ1-6; abundance: many; v_gene: TRBV11-2; CDR3aa: CASSLDRGALSSYNSPLHF; CDR3nt: TGTGCCAGCAGCTTAGATCGTGGAGCCCTGAGCTCCTATAATTCACCCCTCCACTTT
d_gene: .; j_gene: TRBJ2-7; abundance: .; v_gene: TRBV7-9; CDR3aa: CASSPGWESYEQYF; CDR3nt: TGTGCCAGCAGCCCCGGTTGGGAAAGCTACGAGCAGTACTTC
d_gene: .; j_gene: TRBJ1-4; abundance: few; v_gene: TRBV2; CDR3aa: CASIPDNANEKLFF; CDR3nt: TGTGCCAGCATCCCAGACAATGCGAATGAAAAACTGTTTTTT
d_gene: .; j_gene: TRBJ2-2; abundance: .; v_gene: TRBV4-1; CDR3aa: CASSQVPGFTPLTGELFF; CDR3nt: TGCGCCAGCAGCCAAGTCCCGGGTTTTACTCCCCTCACCGGGGAGCTGTTTTTT
d_gene: TRBD2; j_gene: TRBJ2-1; abundance: .; v_gene: TRBV6-1; CDR3aa: CASSEVLAGAAYNEQFF; CDR3nt: TGTGCCAGCAGTGAAGTTCTAGCGGGAGCAGCCTACAATGAGCAGTTCTTC
d_gene: .; j_gene: TRBJ2-2; abundance: many; v_gene: TRBV7-2; CDR3aa: CASSLQGGGGELFF; CDR3nt: TGTGCCAGCAGCCTACAGGGAGGTGGCGGGGAGCTGTTTTTT
d_gene: .; j_gene: TRBJ1-5; abundance: .; v_gene: TRBV4-1; CDR3aa: CASSQDFGGSSQHF; CDR3nt: TGCGCCAGCAGCCAAGATTTCGGTGGCAGTTCCCAGCATTTT
d_gene: .; j_gene: TRBJ2-1; abundance: .; v_gene: TRBV7-6; CDR3aa: CASSLVGTDSQFF; CDR3nt: TGTGCCAGCAGCTTAGTGGGCACCGACTCACAGTTCTTC
d_gene: .; j_gene: TRBJ2-1; abundance: few; v_gene: TRBV6-1; CDR3aa: CASSPRISSYNEQFF; CDR3nt: TGTGCCAGCAGTCCCCGGATAAGCTCCTACAATGAGCAGTTCTTC
d_gene: TRBD1; j_gene: TRBJ1-5; abundance: few; v_gene: TRBV5-1; CDR3aa: CASSLALLRRGLYQPQHF; CDR3nt: TGCGCCAGCAGCTTGGCCCTACTAAGGAGGGGGCTATATCAGCCCCAGCATTTT
d_gene: .; j_gene: TRBJ2-5; abundance: many; v_gene: TRBV7-3; CDR3aa: CASSQAPGLQETQYF; CDR3nt: TGTGCCAGCAGCCAGGCCCCGGGACTTCAAGAGACCCAGTACTTC
d_gene: .; j_gene: TRBJ1-2; abundance: few; v_gene: TRBV6-9; CDR3aa: CASSYEIVASVRQNISNYGYTF; CDR3nt: TGTGCCAGCAGTTATGAAATAGTGGCTTCGGTGAGACAGAACATTTCTAACTATGGCTACACCTTC
d_gene: .; j_gene: TRBJ2-1; abundance: .; v_gene: TRBV27; CDR3aa: CASSFDPKPEFF; CDR3nt: TGTGCCAGCAGTTTTGACCCGAAACCTGAGTTCTTC
d_gene: .; j_gene: TRBJ2-2; abundance: few; v_gene: TRBV30; CDR3aa: CAWMRGGNTGELFF; CDR3nt: TGTGCCTGGATGAGGGGAGGGAACACCGGGGAGCTGTTTTTT
d_gene: .; j_gene: TRBJ2-1; abundance: few; v_gene: TRBV6-2/TRBV6-3; CDR3aa: CASSQGTQGEQFF; CDR3nt: TGTGCCAGCAGCCAGGGAACACAAGGGGAGCAGTTCTTC
d_gene: .; j_gene: TRBJ2-1; abundance: few; v_gene: TRBV5-6; CDR3aa: CASSFWVAISYNEQFF; CDR3nt: TGTGCCAGCAGCTTTTGGGTCGCGATCTCCTACAATGAGCAGTTCTTC
d_gene: TRBD1; j_gene: TRBJ2-4; abundance: .; v_gene: TRBV28; CDR3aa: CASSLGTGENIQYF; CDR3nt: TGTGCCAGCAGTTTGGGGACAGGCGAAAACATTCAGTACTTC
d_gene: .; j_gene: TRBJ2-3; abundance: few; v_gene: TRBV4-1; CDR3aa: CASSQELPSDTQYF; CDR3nt: TGCGCCAGCAGCCAAGAACTCCCCTCAGATACGCAGTATTTT
d_gene: .; j_gene: TRBJ1-2; abundance: .; v_gene: TRBV6-5; CDR3aa: CASSYSVAPLNYGYTF; CDR3nt: TGTGCCAGCAGTTATTCAGTCGCCCCCCTAAACTATGGCTACACCTTC
d_gene: TRBD2; j_gene: TRBJ2-2; abundance: .; v_gene: TRBV11-3; CDR3aa: CASSFHGTSRGGELFF; CDR3nt: TGTGCCAGCAGCTTCCATGGGACTAGCAGGGGAGGGGAGCTGTTTTTT
d_gene: TRBD1; j_gene: TRBJ2-5; abundance: few; v_gene: TRBV6-6; CDR3aa: CASRRDREVAQETQYF; CDR3nt: TGTGCCAGCAGGAGGGACAGGGAGGTAGCGCAAGAGACCCAGTACTTC
d_gene: TRBD1; j_gene: TRBJ1-5; abundance: few; v_gene: TRBV6-5; CDR3aa: CASSGTGTGVQPQHF; CDR3nt: TGTGCCAGCAGTGGAACCGGGACAGGGGTACAGCCCCAGCATTTT
d_gene: .; j_gene: TRBJ2-3; abundance: few; v_gene: TRBV7-2; CDR3aa: CASPNLGDRNWPDTQYF; CDR3nt: TGTGCCAGCCCTAACCTGGGAGACAGAAATTGGCCAGATACGCAGTATTTT
d_gene: .; j_gene: TRBJ2-7; abundance: few; v_gene: TRBV29-1; CDR3aa: CSVEGRQYEQYF; CDR3nt: TGCAGCGTTGAAGGTCGCCAGTACGAGCAGTACTTC
d_gene: .; j_gene: TRBJ2-4; abundance: .; v_gene: TRBV12-3/TRBV12-4; CDR3aa: CASSIRLVEIQYF; CDR3nt: TGTGCCAGCAGTATACGGCTCGTCGAGATTCAGTACTTC
d_gene: .; j_gene: TRBJ1-2; abundance: few; v_gene: TRBV12-3/TRBV12-4; CDR3aa: CASSLTRGVNYGYTF; CDR3nt: TGTGCCAGCAGTTTAACCCGCGGGGTTAACTATGGCTACACCTTC
d_gene: .; j_gene: TRBJ2-1; abundance: .; v_gene: TRBV28; CDR3aa: CASSPPSGSSSYNEQFF; CDR3nt: TGTGCCAGCAGTCCGCCCAGCGGGTCAAGCTCCTACAATGAGCAGTTCTTC